This entry lists 5 T cell receptor beta chains sequenced from one sample in a study of memory CD4+ T cells and cytomegalovirus serostatus. The sort gate was single viable CD3+CD4+CD8-CD45RO+ cells for memory CD4+ T cells. Clones were read by immunoSEQ multiplex PCR, and TCRdb kept only the in-frame ones, dropping some. The table records 45,000 to 60,000 clones, around 80% of them present only once. Material for sequencing was memory CD4+ T cells from blood. These receptors were obtained from an adult in good health and CMV-seropositive.

This sequence joins TRBV30 and TRBJ1-2; TRBD1 might be the D (5 bases). CDR3 length: 14 residues. CDR1 and CDR2 from the germline V gene are GTSNPN and SVGIG (reference sequence). Trimming left V 5 bases short and J 1 base short, with 14 bases between. CDR3 coding DNA: TGTGCCTGGGGGCGGGGCCTCAATAACTATGGCTACACCTTC. Its protein is CAWGRGLNNYGYTF.

As concerns this clone: Its ends do not fully match the called genes, so a read error is possible. This same CDR3 is encoded by further DNA sequences in the sample. The CDR3 here is CASRNRGYTEAFF. The CDR3 nucleotides are TGTGCCAGCAGAAACAGGGGATACACTGAGGCTTTCTTT. The rearrangement links TRBV6-1 to TRBJ1-1; 7 bases line up with TRBD1. The germline V gene encodes CDR1 MNHNS and CDR2 SASEGT. The CDR3 contains 13 residues.

This clone has a single count. The rearrangement joins TRBV9 to TRBJ2-7; 7 bases align to TRBD2. The ends lost 4 bases at V and 3 bases at J; junction bases unmatched: 7. CDR3 size: 14 residues. Germline CDR1 and CDR2: SGDLS and YYNGEE. The CDR3 sequence: CASSRFAGDYEQYF. The CDR3 DNA reads as TGTGCCAGCAGCCGTTTCGCGGGGGACTACGAGCAGTACTTC.

V is TRBV25-1 and J is TRBJ2-7, with unresolved D. CDR1 MGHDK and CDR2 SYGVNS come from the germline V gene. The CDR3 totals 15 residues. The germline V and J ends were trimmed by 3 bases and 6 bases, with 18 bases remaining between them. The CDR3 here is CASSDLKYGLSEQYF. The CDR3 region has the DNA TGTGCCAGCAGTGATCTCAAGTACGGGTTGAGCGAGCAGTACTTC.

The CDR3 coding sequence is TGCAGCGTTGGAGGTGGGGTAAACACTGAAGCTTTCTTT. This translates into CSVGGGVNTEAFF. V is TRBV29-1 and J is TRBJ1-1; D is unresolved. The CDR3 spans 13 residues. Germline CDR1 and CDR2: SQVTM and ANQGSEA. Trimming pared 4 bases from V and 2 bases from J, leaving 11 bases between.